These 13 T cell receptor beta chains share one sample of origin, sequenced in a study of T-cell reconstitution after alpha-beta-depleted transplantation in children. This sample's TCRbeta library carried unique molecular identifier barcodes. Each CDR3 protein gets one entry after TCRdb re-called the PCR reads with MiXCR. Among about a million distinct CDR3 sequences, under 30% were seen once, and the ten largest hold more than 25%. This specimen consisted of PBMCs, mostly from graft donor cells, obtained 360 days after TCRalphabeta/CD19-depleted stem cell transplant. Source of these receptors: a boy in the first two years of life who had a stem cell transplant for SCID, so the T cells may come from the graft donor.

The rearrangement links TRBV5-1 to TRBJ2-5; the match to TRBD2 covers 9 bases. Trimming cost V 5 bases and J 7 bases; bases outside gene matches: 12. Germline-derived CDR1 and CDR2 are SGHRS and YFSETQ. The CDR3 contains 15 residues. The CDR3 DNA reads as TGCGCCAGCAGACCGACCGGGACTAGCTGGGGGACCCAGTACTTC. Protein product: CASRPTGTSWGTQYF. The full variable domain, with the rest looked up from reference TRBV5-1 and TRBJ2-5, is KAGVTQTPRYLIKTRGQQVTLSCSPISGHRSVSWYQQTPGQGLQFLFEYFSETQRNKGNFPGRFSGRQFSNSRSEMNVSTLELGDSALYLCASRPTGTSWGTQYFGPGTRLLVL.

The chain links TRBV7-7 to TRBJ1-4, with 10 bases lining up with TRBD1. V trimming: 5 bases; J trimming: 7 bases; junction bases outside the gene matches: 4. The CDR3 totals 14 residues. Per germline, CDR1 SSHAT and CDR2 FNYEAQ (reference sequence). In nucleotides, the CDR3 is TGTGCCAGCAGCGCGACAGGGGGCACTGAAAAACTGTTTTTT. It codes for CASSATGGTEKLFF.

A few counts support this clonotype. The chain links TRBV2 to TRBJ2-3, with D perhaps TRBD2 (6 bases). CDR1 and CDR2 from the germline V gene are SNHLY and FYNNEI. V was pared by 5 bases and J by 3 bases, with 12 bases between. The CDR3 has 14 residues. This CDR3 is CASSQLAGTDTQYF. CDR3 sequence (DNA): TGTGCCAGCAGTCAGCTTGCGGGGACAGATACGCAGTATTTT. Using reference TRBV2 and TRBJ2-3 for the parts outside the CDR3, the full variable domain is EPEVTQTPSHQVTQMGQEVILRCVPISNHLYFYWYRQILGQKVEFLVSFYNNEISEKSEIFDDQFSVERPDGSNFTLKIRSTKLEDSAMYFCASSQLAGTDTQYFGPGTRLTVL.

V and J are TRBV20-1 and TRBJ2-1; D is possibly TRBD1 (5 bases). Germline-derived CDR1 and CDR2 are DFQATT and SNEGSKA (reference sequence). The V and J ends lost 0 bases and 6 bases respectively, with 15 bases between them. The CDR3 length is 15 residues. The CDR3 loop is CSAREGLGARNEQFF. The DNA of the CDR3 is TGCAGTGCTAGAGAAGGTTTAGGGGCCCGCAATGAGCAGTTCTTC.

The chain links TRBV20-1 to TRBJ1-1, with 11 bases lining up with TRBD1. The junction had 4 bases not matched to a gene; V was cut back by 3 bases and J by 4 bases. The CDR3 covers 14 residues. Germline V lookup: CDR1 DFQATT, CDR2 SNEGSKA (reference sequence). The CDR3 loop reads CSASPGTGGTEAFF. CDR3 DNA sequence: TGCAGTGCTAGCCCCGGGACAGGGGGCACTGAAGCTTTCTTT.

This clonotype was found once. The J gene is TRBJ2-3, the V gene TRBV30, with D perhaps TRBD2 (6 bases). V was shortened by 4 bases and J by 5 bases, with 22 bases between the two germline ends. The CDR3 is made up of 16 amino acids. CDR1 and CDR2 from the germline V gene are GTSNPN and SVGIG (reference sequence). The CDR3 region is CAWMRGPGVRRDTQYF. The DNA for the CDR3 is TGTGCCTGGATGAGGGGTCCGGGAGTACGCCGAGATACGCAGTATTTT. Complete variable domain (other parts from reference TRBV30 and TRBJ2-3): SQTIHQWPATLVQPVGSPLSLECTVEGTSNPNLYWYRQAAGRGLQLLFYSVGIGQISSEVPQNLSASRPQDRQFILSSKKLLLSDSGFYLCAWMRGPGVRRDTQYFGPGTRLTVL.

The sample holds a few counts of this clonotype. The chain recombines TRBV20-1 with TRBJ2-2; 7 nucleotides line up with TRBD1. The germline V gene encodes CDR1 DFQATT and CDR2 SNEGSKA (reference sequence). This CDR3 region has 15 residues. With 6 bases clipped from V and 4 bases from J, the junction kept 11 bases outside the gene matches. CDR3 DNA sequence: TGCAGTGCCGGCCGACAGGGTCGGGCCACCGGGGAGCTGTTTTTT. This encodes CSAGRQGRATGELFF.

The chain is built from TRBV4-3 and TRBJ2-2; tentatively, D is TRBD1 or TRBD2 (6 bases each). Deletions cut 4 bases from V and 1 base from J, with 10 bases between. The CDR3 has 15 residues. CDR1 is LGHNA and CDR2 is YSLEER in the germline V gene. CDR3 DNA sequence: TGCGCCAGCAGCCGAGAGGGGGGGAACACCGGGGAGCTGTTTTTT. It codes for CASSREGGNTGELFF.

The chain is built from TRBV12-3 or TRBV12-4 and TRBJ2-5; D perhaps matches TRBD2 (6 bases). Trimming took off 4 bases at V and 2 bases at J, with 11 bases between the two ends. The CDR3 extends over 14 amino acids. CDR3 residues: CASSWTLAQETQYF. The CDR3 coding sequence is TGTGCCAGCAGTTGGACACTAGCACAAGAGACCCAGTACTTC.

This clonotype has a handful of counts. In DNA, the CDR3 is TGTGCCACCAGCAGAGGGGGATTAGCAAAAGAGACCCAGTACTTC. Translating gives CATSRGGLAKETQYF. The gene calls are TRBV15 and TRBJ2-5; no clear D gene. Trimming cost V 1 base and J 3 bases, with 12 bases left between them. The CDR3 length is 15 residues. Germline values: CDR1 LNHNV, CDR2 YYDKDF (reference sequence).

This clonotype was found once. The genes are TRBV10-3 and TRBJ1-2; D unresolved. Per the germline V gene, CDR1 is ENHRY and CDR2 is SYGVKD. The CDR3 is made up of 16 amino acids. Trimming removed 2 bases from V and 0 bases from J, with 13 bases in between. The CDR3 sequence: CAISETERSSNYGYTF. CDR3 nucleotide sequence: TGTGCCATCAGTGAGACCGAGAGAAGTTCTAACTATGGCTACACCTTC.

CDR3 nucleotide sequence: TGTGCCAGCTCACCCGGACAGGGTCCACAGTTCTTC. Protein product: CASSPGQGPQFF. V and J are TRBV18 and TRBJ2-1; 8 positions agree with TRBD1. V lost 3 bases to trimming and J lost 13 bases; unmatched junction nucleotides: 5. CDR3 length equals 12 residues. Germline CDR1 and CDR2: KGHSH and LQKENI.

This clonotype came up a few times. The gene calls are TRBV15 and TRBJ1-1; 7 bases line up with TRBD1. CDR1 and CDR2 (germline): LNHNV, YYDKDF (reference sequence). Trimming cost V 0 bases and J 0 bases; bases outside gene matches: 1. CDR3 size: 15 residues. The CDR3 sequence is CATSREGTVNTEAFF. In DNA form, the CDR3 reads TGTGCCACCAGCAGAGAAGGGACAGTGAACACTGAAGCTTTCTTT.